The rows below give T cell receptor beta chains drawn from one sample of a study of CD8 T cells in acute hepatitis C reinfection. Sequencing was performed with immunoSEQ multiplex PCR; in TCRdb, only in-frame clones are kept and a portion is missing. The sample has 35,000 to 40,000 clones, more than 75% seen once. Sample: naive CD8+ T cells from PBMCs. The origin of the receptors is a man aged 25-45 years with chronic hepatitis C. The CDR3 runs from the conserved cysteine through the conserved F or W. A D gene is named only where the DNA matches it firmly. Not every row has a clone size; where given, it reads once, few, many or a size class.

d_gene: TRBD2; abundance: once; v_gene: TRBV2; j_gene: TRBJ2-1; CDR3nt: TGTGCCAGTATCGGGGCGGGAGGGTACAATGAGCAGTTCTTC; CDR3aa: CASIGAGGYNEQFF
d_gene: TRBD2; abundance: NA; v_gene: TRBV19; j_gene: TRBJ2-1; CDR3nt: TGTGCCAGTAGTATATTTTCGGTAGCGGGAGGTAATGAGCAGTTCTTC; CDR3aa: CASSIFSVAGGNEQFF
d_gene: NA; abundance: NA; v_gene: TRBV7-7; j_gene: TRBJ2-3; CDR3nt: TGTGCTAGCAGCTTAGCCCCCTGGGCCAATCGCACAGATACGCAGTATTTT; CDR3aa: CASSLAPWANRTDTQYF
d_gene: NA; abundance: NA; v_gene: TRBV4-3; j_gene: TRBJ1-2; CDR3nt: TGCGCCAGCAGCCAAGATTTTACAGAGACGGATGGCTACACCTTC; CDR3aa: CASSQDFTETDGYTF
d_gene: NA; abundance: NA; v_gene: TRBV6-5; j_gene: TRBJ1-1; CDR3nt: TGTGCCAGCAGCCGCGGGGGGGGAAACACTGAAGCTTTCTTT; CDR3aa: CASSRGGGNTEAFF
d_gene: TRBD2; abundance: NA; v_gene: TRBV5-4; j_gene: TRBJ2-7; CDR3nt: TGTGCCAGCAGCTTCGCGGGGGGCGACGAGCAGTACTTC; CDR3aa: CASSFAGGDEQYF
d_gene: TRBD2; abundance: NA; v_gene: TRBV15; j_gene: TRBJ2-1; CDR3nt: TGTGCCACCAGCAAATCCCGGGAGCGGGAGAGGAATGAGCAGTTCTTC; CDR3aa: CATSKSRERERNEQFF
d_gene: NA; abundance: once; v_gene: TRBV7-2; j_gene: TRBJ2-7; CDR3nt: TGTGCCAGCAGCTTAGATTCGCGGAGCTACGAGCAGTACTTC; CDR3aa: CASSLDSRSYEQYF
d_gene: NA; abundance: NA; v_gene: TRBV5-6; j_gene: TRBJ2-7; CDR3nt: TGTGCCAGCAGCCCTTCAGACAGATTCTACGAGCAGTACTTC; CDR3aa: CASSPSDRFYEQYF
d_gene: NA; abundance: NA; v_gene: TRBV7-6; j_gene: TRBJ2-5; CDR3nt: TGTGCCAGCAGCTTAGGGTGGCGGGAACAAGAGACCCAGTACTTC; CDR3aa: CASSLGWREQETQYF
d_gene: TRBD1; abundance: once; v_gene: TRBV19; j_gene: TRBJ1-2; CDR3nt: TGTGCCAGTAGTATTGTCCAGGGGGCGCCGAACGGCTACACCTTC; CDR3aa: CASSIVQGAPNGYTF
d_gene: TRBD1; abundance: NA; v_gene: TRBV6-5; j_gene: TRBJ1-1; CDR3nt: TGTGCCAGCAGTTACGAGGGGACAGGGGACACTGAAGCTTTCTTT; CDR3aa: CASSYEGTGDTEAFF
d_gene: NA; abundance: NA; v_gene: TRBV27; j_gene: TRBJ2-5; CDR3nt: TGTGCCAGCAATCAGGCCCCCAGAGCCGCATATAACCAAGAGACCCAGTACTTC; CDR3aa: CASNQAPRAAYNQETQYF
d_gene: NA; abundance: NA; v_gene: TRBV7-9; j_gene: TRBJ1-4; CDR3nt: TGTGCCAGCAGCTTATCCCCCGGGCACTTGAATGAAAAACTGTTTTTT; CDR3aa: CASSLSPGHLNEKLFF
d_gene: NA; abundance: NA; v_gene: TRBV9; j_gene: TRBJ2-3; CDR3nt: TGTGCCAGCAGCGCTTGGACTGGCACAGATACGCAGTATTTT; CDR3aa: CASSAWTGTDTQYF
d_gene: NA; abundance: NA; v_gene: TRBV7-3; j_gene: TRBJ2-2; CDR3nt: TGTGCCAGCAAACCGGCTTTCGGGATGAGCACCGGGGAGCTGTTTTTT; CDR3aa: CASKPAFGMSTGELFF
d_gene: TRBD2; abundance: NA; v_gene: TRBV18; j_gene: TRBJ2-3; CDR3nt: TGTGCCAGCTCACTCCCAGCGGGAGGGCCGTCAGATACGCAGTATTTT; CDR3aa: CASSLPAGGPSDTQYF
d_gene: NA; abundance: NA; v_gene: TRBV6-1; j_gene: TRBJ1-2; CDR3nt: TGTGCCAGCAGCCCGACAGCAAACTATGGCTACACCTTC; CDR3aa: CASSPTANYGYTF
d_gene: TRBD1; abundance: NA; v_gene: TRBV19; j_gene: TRBJ1-2; CDR3nt: TGTGCCAGTGGGCCCGGGACAGCCGATGGACACTATGGCTACACCTTC; CDR3aa: CASGPGTADGHYGYTF
d_gene: TRBD2; abundance: NA; v_gene: TRBV13; j_gene: TRBJ2-7; CDR3nt: TGTGCCAGCAGCTTCGCCCCAGCGGGGGGGGCGGGCGAGCAGTACTTC; CDR3aa: CASSFAPAGGAGEQYF
d_gene: NA; abundance: NA; v_gene: TRBV11-3; j_gene: TRBJ2-5; CDR3nt: TGTGCCAGCAGCTTTAGCGATGGGGAGACCCAGTACTTC; CDR3aa: CASSFSDGETQYF
d_gene: TRBD1; abundance: NA; v_gene: TRBV4-1; j_gene: TRBJ2-3; CDR3nt: TGCGCCAGCGGTCGGGACAGCAGCACAGATACGCAGTATTTT; CDR3aa: CASGRDSSTDTQYF